What follows are 26 T cell receptor beta chains derived from one specimen sequenced in a study of blood T cell repertoires in COVID-19 (dated by TCRdb to the early 2020s). Libraries were constructed by the immunoSEQ multiplex PCR assay. TCRdb holds this immuneACCESS table with in-frame rearrangements only. Some clones are missing; in checked studies, unresolved V genes explain under half, and the rest has no known cause. This sample lists approximately 270,000 clones; roughly 88% were detected once. 1.5% to 2% of the sample rests with the top ten. The sequencing sample was made of PBMCs or T cells enriched from blood (not recorded which). The receptors were gathered from a woman between 50 and 59 years old who had recovered from COVID-19.

Concerning this clone itself: Other DNA variants within this sample encode the same CDR3. The J gene is TRBJ2-2, the V gene TRBV5-1, with D possibly being TRBD1 (6 bases). The V gene's germline CDR1 is SGHRS and CDR2 YFSETQ. The ends were cut back, 0 bases at V and 4 bases at J, with 7 bases in the middle. This CDR3 is 14 amino acids long. The CDR3 reads CASSLDRVTGELFF. DNA of the CDR3: TGCGCCAGCAGCTTGGACAGGGTCACCGGGGAGCTGTTTTTT. The complete variable domain, with remaining parts taken from reference TRBV5-1 and TRBJ2-2, reads KAGVTQTPRYLIKTRGQQVTLSCSPISGHRSVSWYQQTPGQGLQFLFEYFSETQRNKGNFPGRFSGRQFSNSRSEMNVSTLELGDSALYLCASSLDRVTGELFFGEGSRLTVL.

The genes are TRBV11-1 and TRBJ2-7; possibly TRBD1 for D (6 bases). This CDR3 is 15 amino acids long. Trimming shortened V by 5 bases and J by 3 bases, and 17 bases separated the two germline ends. Germline V gene lookup returns CDR1 SGHAT and CDR2 FQDESV (reference sequence). CDR3 amino acids: CASSHRFEGVYEQYF. In DNA form, the CDR3 reads TGTGCCAGCAGCCACCGGTTTGAGGGGGTCTACGAGCAGTACTTC.

The chain is built from TRBV10-3 and TRBJ2-1; 10 nucleotides match TRBD2. Germline CDR1 is ENHRY and CDR2 is SYGVKD. Trimming at V came to 5 bases and at J to 8 bases, leaving 9 bases not matched to a gene. The CDR3 covers 15 residues. CDR3 protein: CAISRESGRGDEQFF. The CDR3 coding sequence is TGTGCCATCAGTCGGGAGAGCGGGAGGGGCGATGAGCAGTTCTTC.

The chain links TRBV6-6 to TRBJ2-7; D may be TRBD1 (5 bases). V gave up 7 bases and J gave up 1 base, with 20 bases separating them. The CDR3 is 16 residues long. CDR1 is MNHNY, CDR2 SVGAGI, per germline (reference sequence). The CDR3 region has the DNA TGTGCCAGCATCTTCGGTGGATCCAGGGAATCCTACGAGCAGTACTTC. Translating it yields CASIFGGSRESYEQYF.

The chain joins TRBV10-3 to TRBJ2-7; 9 nucleotides line up with TRBD1. Germline V gene lookup returns CDR1 ENHRY and CDR2 SYGVKD. The CDR3 consists of 19 residues. Germline trimming cut 4 bases from V and 1 base from J; bases unmatched to any gene: 17. The CDR3 is CAISAGMGYGTGSSYEQYF. CDR3 DNA: TGTGCCATCAGTGCCGGAATGGGGTATGGGACAGGGTCTTCCTACGAGCAGTACTTC.

V and J are TRBV7-8 and TRBJ2-7; the match to TRBD1 covers 7 bases. Germline V lookup: CDR1 SGHVS, CDR2 FQNEAQ. V lost 7 bases to trimming and J lost 1 base; unmatched junction nucleotides: 10. The length of the CDR3 is 15 residues. The CDR3 is CASTPDRVFSYEQYF. The CDR3 DNA is TGTGCCAGCACCCCCGACAGGGTTTTTTCCTACGAGCAGTACTTC.

The chain joins TRBV7-2 to TRBJ1-6, with TRBD1 as a possible D gene (6 bases). There are 14 residues in the CDR3. CDR1 SGHTA and CDR2 FQGNSA come from the germline V gene. Trimming left V 8 bases short and J 3 bases short, with 11 bases between. The CDR3 DNA is TGTGCCAGCTCCTTGACAGGCTATAATTCACCCCTCCACTTT. Encoded protein: CASSLTGYNSPLHF.

The chain uses TRBV28 and TRBJ1-2; maybe TRBD1 (5 bases). The CDR3 totals 13 residues. The germline gives CDR1 MDHEN, CDR2 SYDVKM. V gave up 3 bases and J gave up 6 bases, with 11 bases separating them. CDR3 protein: CASSFPRANGYTF. CDR3 DNA: TGTGCCAGCAGTTTTCCCAGGGCGAATGGCTACACCTTC.

This clone was counted a single time. This chain connects TRBV5-1 to TRBJ1-2, with 7 bases aligning to TRBD1. Germline V gives CDR1 SGHRS, CDR2 YFSETQ. With V trimmed by 5 bases and J by 5 bases, 6 bases remained unmatched. The CDR3 length is 13 residues. CDR3 sequence (DNA): TGCGCCAGCAGAAAAGGGACAGATTATGGCTACACCTTC. Translated, it gives CASRKGTDYGYTF.

This clone has just a few counts. The chain links TRBV5-4 to TRBJ1-1; 9 bases agree with TRBD1. This CDR3 comprises 16 residues. The J segment lost 4 bases and the V segment lost 1 base, leaving 8 bases of the junction unmatched. Germline-derived CDR1 and CDR2 are SGHNT and YYREEE (reference sequence). The CDR3 protein is CASSLLWTGASTEAFF. The CDR3 DNA follows: TGTGCCAGCAGCTTGTTGTGGACAGGGGCTAGCACTGAAGCTTTCTTT. The complete variable domain, with remaining parts taken from reference TRBV5-4 and TRBJ1-1, reads ETGVTQSPTHLIKTRGQQVTLRCSSQSGHNTVSWYQQALGQGPQFIFQYYREEENGRGNFPPRFSGLQFPNYSSELNVNALELDDSALYLCASSLLWTGASTEAFFGQGTRLTVV.

The chain employs TRBV2 and TRBJ1-2; maybe TRBD1 (5 bases). From germline, CDR1 is SNHLY and CDR2 FYNNEI. This CDR3 has 13 residues. Between the trimmed V and J ends, which lost 3 bases and 3 bases, there was a span of 8 bases. CDR3 loop: CASSDQGHYGYTF. In DNA, the CDR3 is TGTGCCAGCAGTGACCAGGGCCACTATGGCTACACCTTC.

The chain employs TRBV10-2 and TRBJ2-7; the match to TRBD2 covers 11 bases. Germline CDR1 reads WSHSY; CDR2 reads SAAADI. Trimming cost V 2 bases and J 0 bases; bases outside gene matches: 0. The CDR3 is 15 amino acids. In nucleotides, the CDR3 is TGCGCCAGCAGTGAGACTAGCGGGAGCTCCTACGAGCAGTACTTC. Translation: CASSETSGSSYEQYF.

The rearrangement joins TRBV29-1 to TRBJ2-7, with D hard to call. Germline V gene lookup returns CDR1 SQVTM and CDR2 ANQGSEA. The CDR3 has 12 amino acids. Trimming stripped 1 base from V and 7 bases from J, with 11 bases between. DNA of the CDR3: TGCAGCGTTGAAGCGGTACTACGAGAGCAGTACTTC. Its translation is CSVEAVLREQYF.

This clone has just one count. The rearrangement links TRBV15 to TRBJ2-2; 8 bases are shared with TRBD1. Germline CDR1 LNHNV, CDR2 YYDKDF (reference sequence). Trimming cost V 6 bases and J 0 bases; bases outside gene matches: 3. The CDR3 consists of 15 residues. As DNA, the CDR3 is TGTGCCACCAGAAAACAGGGGGCGAACACCGGGGAGCTGTTTTTT. Residues: CATRKQGANTGELFF.

The CDR3 nucleotides read TGTGCCATCACGGATCCCGGACAGGGCAATGAAAAACTGTTTTTT. Residues: CAITDPGQGNEKLFF. The V and J genes are TRBV10-3 and TRBJ1-4; 8 bases line up with TRBD1. CDR1 is ENHRY, CDR2 SYGVKD, per germline. The CDR3 has 15 amino acids. Germline trimming cut 7 bases from V and 5 bases from J; bases unmatched to any gene: 9.

The chain uses TRBV5-8 and TRBJ2-7, with D maybe TRBD2 (5 bases). Germline CDR1 and CDR2: SGHTS and YDEGEE. Trimming cost V 0 bases and J 0 bases, with 13 bases left between them. The CDR3 totals 16 residues. CDR3 bases: TGTGCCAGCAGCTTGGTAATTAGCGCTCGCTCCTACGAGCAGTACTTC. It is translated as CASSLVISARSYEQYF.

Only one count was recorded for this clone. V gene TRBV10-3 combines with J gene TRBJ2-7, with 9 bases matching TRBD2. This CDR3 is built from 15 residues. J gave up 0 bases and V 5 bases, and 5 bases lay outside the gene matches. CDR1 and CDR2 (germline): ENHRY, SYGVKD. CDR3 loop: CAISRGGESSYEQYF. Written as DNA, the CDR3 is TGTGCCATCAGTCGCGGGGGGGAGAGCTCCTACGAGCAGTACTTC.

CDR3 region: CATSDYWTSGIHEQFF. Here the CDR3 DNA reads TGTGCCACCAGTGATTATTGGACTAGCGGGATCCATGAGCAGTTCTTC. The genes are TRBV24-1 and TRBJ2-1; 12 nucleotides agree with TRBD2. This CDR3 is built from 16 residues. After removal of 2 bases from V and 8 bases from J, the junction contained 6 bases not matched to a gene. Germline CDR1 and CDR2: KGHDR and SFDVKD.

The chain links TRBV6-1 to TRBJ2-2, with TRBD2 identical over 14 bases. CDR1 and CDR2 (germline): MNHNS, SASEGT. The CDR3 runs 17 residues. Trimming took 3 bases from V and 6 from J; bases not matched to a gene: 6. CDR3 coding DNA: TGTGCCAGCAGTGACCCTGGACTAGCGGGAGGAGCCGGGGAGCTGTTTTTT. It is translated as CASSDPGLAGGAGELFF.

This clone has a single count. This CDR3 reads CASSVEIATGELFF. CDR3 DNA: TGTGCCAGCAGCGTAGAAATAGCGACCGGGGAGCTGTTTTTT. The chain recombines TRBV9 with TRBJ2-2, with D possibly matching TRBD2 (5 bases). This CDR3 region has 14 residues. V lost 0 bases and J lost 5, with 8 bases in between. Germline lookup yields CDR1 SGDLS and CDR2 YYNGEE.

The CDR3 DNA follows: TGTGCCAGCAGCCTCCTGTTGACCCAGTACTTC. Translation: CASSLLLTQYF. This chain uses TRBV11-2 with TRBJ2-5; D gene ambiguous. Germline V gene sequence: CDR1 SGHAT, CDR2 FQNNGV. The CDR3 consists of 11 residues. The V and J ends lost 5 bases and 7 bases respectively, with 8 bases between them. The full variable domain, with the rest looked up from reference TRBV11-2 and TRBJ2-5, is EAGVAQSPRYKIIEKRQSVAFWCNPISGHATLYWYQQILGQGPKLLIQFQNNGVVDDSQLPKDRFSAERLKGVDSTLKIQPAKLEDSAVYLCASSLLLTQYFGPGTRLLVL.

The chain has TRBV7-2 and TRBJ2-5, with 11 bases matching TRBD2. Per the germline V gene, CDR1 is SGHTA and CDR2 is FQGNSA. CDR3 length: 16 residues. The J segment lost 7 bases and the V segment lost 5 bases, leaving 12 bases of the junction unmatched. The CDR3 loop reads CASSTYGTSGLGTQYF. As DNA, the CDR3 is TGTGCCAGCAGCACCTACGGGACTAGCGGCCTTGGGACCCAGTACTTC.

The CDR3 loop reads CASSLASGRPQFF. The CDR3 DNA reads as TGTGCCAGCAGCTTAGCCAGCGGGAGGCCGCAGTTCTTC. This chain joins TRBV7-2 and TRBJ2-1, with 9 bases matching TRBD2. Germline CDR1 is SGHTA and CDR2 is FQGNSA. The CDR3 extends over 13 amino acids. Trimming cost V 0 bases and J 12 bases; bases outside gene matches: 3.

This chain links TRBV25-1 with TRBJ2-5, with TRBD1 matching 7 bases. The CDR3 loop spans 15 amino acids. The germline V gene has CDR1 MGHDK and CDR2 SYGVNS. V lost 1 base to trimming and J lost 2 bases; unmatched junction nucleotides: 4. The CDR3 DNA is TGTGCCAGCAGTGAATGGGGGACAGCTCAAGAGACCCAGTACTTC. Encoded protein: CASSEWGTAQETQYF.

In nucleotides, the CDR3 is TGTGCCAGCAGGGGGGGACAGGGAAATGAAAAACTGTTTTTT. It codes for CASRGGQGNEKLFF. The rearrangement links TRBV7-9 to TRBJ1-4; 9 bases are shared with TRBD1. The CDR3 runs 14 residues. The junction had 4 bases not matched to a gene; V was cut back by 6 bases and J by 5 bases. Looked up from germline, CDR1 is SEHNR and CDR2 is FQNEAQ (reference sequence).

V is TRBV6-1 and J is TRBJ2-2, with D perhaps matching TRBD2 (5 bases). The CDR3 has 17 amino acids. Trimming left V 2 bases short and J 5 bases short, with 18 bases between. Germline CDR1 is MNHNS and CDR2 is SASEGT. In nucleotides, the CDR3 is TGTGCCAGCAGTGAATTAAAGTCCACTGGCGGGACCGGGGAGCTGTTTTTT. As protein: CASSELKSTGGTGELFF.